The clone carrying this T cell receptor (beta chain) was seen once. This record comes from a study of blood T cell repertoires in COVID-19. Study-level background: Donors in the United States, Italy and Spain gave samples during acute or convalescent COVID-19. T cells, B-cell-depleted T cells, or PBMCs supplied cDNA or gDNA.

Original analysis: Using reference gene primer amplification, nucleated cell counts were estimated. This table comes from immunoSEQ multiplex PCR, and its TCRdb copy is limited to in-frame clones, with some not included. V and J calls and clone size are given by that table; D and trimming were obtained from the DNA. Of fewer than 300,000 clones detected, roughly 88% appear once; the ten largest clones hold roughly 0.8%. The CDR3 sequence is 14 residues long. Trimming cost V 1 base and J 1 base, with 10 bases left between them. Germline V gene lookup returns CDR1 GTSNPN and CDR2 SVGIG (reference sequence).

This TCR derives from a woman aged 25-40 years with acute or convalescent COVID-19. This chain uses TRBV30 with TRBJ1-1; D is perhaps TRBD1 (5 bases). The sequenced material came from peripheral blood. The CDR3 bases are TGTGCCTGGAGTGAGGGGTTTTGGAACACTGAAGCTTTCTTT. It translates to CAWSEGFWNTEAFF.